Shown below are 26 T cell receptor beta chains from a single sample sequenced in a study of T cell changes during pregnancy in multiple sclerosis. This table comes from immunoSEQ multiplex PCR, and its TCRdb copy is limited to in-frame clones, with some not included. The table includes around 80,000 clones, about 94% detected once. The specimen comprised peripheral blood, sampled in the second trimester of pregnancy. Receptors originate from a female donor in good health, enrolled as a control in a pregnancy study.

The chain combines TRBV4-1 with TRBJ1-4; D not certain. The CDR3 contains 13 residues. Between the trimmed V and J ends, which lost 2 bases and 5 bases, there was a span of 6 bases. Per germline, CDR1 MGHRA and CDR2 YSYEKL. The chain's CDR3 is CASSQLPNEKLFF. The CDR3, as DNA: TGCGCCAGCAGCCAACTCCCGAATGAAAAACTGTTTTTT.

V and J are TRBV4-1 and TRBJ1-1, with D possibly matching TRBD1 (5 bases). This CDR3 has 15 residues. Trimming left V 4 bases short and J 0 bases short, with 12 bases between. The germline V gene has CDR1 MGHRA and CDR2 YSYEKL. The chain's CDR3 is CASSPSPGLNTEAFF. The CDR3 DNA sequence: TGCGCCAGCAGCCCATCCCCAGGGCTGAACACTGAAGCTTTCTTT.

This chain uses TRBV18 with TRBJ1-5, with a weak D call TRBD1 (5 bases). V shed 4 bases and J shed 4 bases, with 8 bases lying between them. CDR1 is KGHSH, CDR2 LQKENI, per germline. CDR3 length: 13 residues. CDR3: CASSLTENQPQHF. CDR3 nucleotide sequence: TGTGCCAGCTCACTGACAGAAAATCAGCCCCAGCATTTT.

The J gene is TRBJ2-7, the V gene TRBV18; 8 nucleotides match TRBD1. Germline CDR1 reads KGHSH; CDR2 reads LQKENI. After removal of 0 bases from V and 3 bases from J, the junction contained 4 bases not matched to a gene. The CDR3 extends over 15 amino acids. CDR3 DNA sequence: TGTGCCAGCTCACCACCAAGGACAGGGTACTACGAGCAGTACTTC. It is translated as CASSPPRTGYYEQYF.

This rearrangement joins TRBV5-1 to TRBJ2-1, with 11 bases identical to TRBD1. Germline CDR1 and CDR2: SGHRS and YFSETQ. The CDR3 contains 14 residues. V lost 4 bases to trimming and J lost 7 bases; unmatched junction nucleotides: 4. The CDR3 protein is CASSTGQGANEQFF. The CDR3 DNA reads as TGCGCCAGCAGCACAGGACAGGGGGCGAATGAGCAGTTCTTC. The full variable domain, with the rest looked up from reference TRBV5-1 and TRBJ2-1, is KAGVTQTPRYLIKTRGQQVTLSCSPISGHRSVSWYQQTPGQGLQFLFEYFSETQRNKGNFPGRFSGRQFSNSRSEMNVSTLELGDSALYLCASSTGQGANEQFFGPGTRLTVL.

The CDR3 DNA follows: TGTGCCAGCAGCTTGGACGGATTTCGGGACGAGCAGTACTTC. This gives the protein CASSLDGFRDEQYF. The chain uses TRBV5-5 and TRBJ2-7, with D hard to call. Trimming stripped 0 bases from V and 5 bases from J, with 12 bases between. CDR1 is SGHKS and CDR2 is YYEKEE in the germline V gene (reference sequence). There are 14 residues in the CDR3.

The rearrangement links TRBV19 to TRBJ2-1, with D possibly matching TRBD2 (6 bases). The germline V gene encodes CDR1 LNHDA and CDR2 SQIVND (reference sequence). Trimming shortened V by 6 bases and J by 6 bases, and 12 bases separated the two germline ends. This CDR3 spans 13 amino acids. As DNA, the CDR3 is TGTGCCAGTAGGCTGGGGACTTTCAATGAGCAGTTCTTC. Protein sequence: CASRLGTFNEQFF.

The V and J genes are TRBV19 and TRBJ2-6, with D possibly being TRBD1 (6 bases). Trimming took off 5 bases at V and 2 bases at J, with 13 bases between the two ends. This CDR3 has 16 amino acids. The germline gives CDR1 LNHDA, CDR2 SQIVND (reference sequence). The CDR3 sequence: CASSVTGLAGANVLTF. Here the CDR3 DNA reads TGTGCCAGTAGTGTGACAGGTCTGGCTGGGGCCAACGTCCTGACTTTC. The complete variable domain, with remaining parts taken from reference TRBV19 and TRBJ2-6, reads DGGITQSPKYLFRKEGQNVTLSCEQNLNHDAMYWYRQDPGQGLRLIYYSQIVNDFQKGDIAEGYSVSREKKESFPLTVTSAQKNPTAFYLCASSVTGLAGANVLTFGAGSRLTVL.

The chain couples TRBV4-1 to TRBJ1-5; no definite D call. V lost 5 bases, J lost 5 bases, and 13 bases lay in between. CDR1 and CDR2 from the germline V gene are MGHRA and YSYEKL. This CDR3 is built from 14 residues. The CDR3 reads CASSSSGVHQPQHF. The CDR3 bases are TGCGCCAGCAGCTCAAGTGGAGTCCATCAGCCCCAGCATTTT.

The genes are TRBV6-5 and TRBJ2-1; a possible D gene is TRBD2 (6 bases). Trimming shortened V by 7 bases and J by 2 bases, and 9 bases separated the two germline ends. Per the germline V gene, CDR1 is MNHEY and CDR2 is SVGAGI. The CDR3 is made up of 13 amino acids. CDR3 residues: CASMGLAYNEQFF. The CDR3 bases are TGTGCCAGCATGGGACTGGCCTACAATGAGCAGTTCTTC.

J is TRBJ2-1 and V is TRBV25-1, with a tentative D call TRBD1 (5 bases). CDR3 length equals 16 residues. Germline assignment: CDR1 MGHDK and CDR2 SYGVNS. V was trimmed by 0 bases and J by 5 bases, leaving 14 bases between them. CDR3 coding DNA: TGTGCCAGCAGTGAATATTTCCTAGACAGTAACAATGAGCAGTTCTTC. Its protein product is CASSEYFLDSNNEQFF.

The table lists this clone with a few counts. J is TRBJ1-4 and V is TRBV7-6; no firm D call. The germline CDR1 and CDR2 sequences are SGHVS and FNYEAQ. CDR3 size: 14 residues. The V end lost 0 bases, the J end lost 6 bases, and 8 bases lay between the germline ends. CDR3 nucleotide sequence: TGTGCCAGCAGCTTAGCGCCCCGGGATGAAAAACTGTTTTTT. As protein: CASSLAPRDEKLFF. Full variable domain (outside the CDR3, taken from reference TRBV7-6 and TRBJ1-4): GAGVSQSPRYKVTKRGQDVALRCDPISGHVSLYWYRQALGQGPEFLTYFNYEAQQDKSGLPNDRFSAERPEGSISTLTIQRTEQRDSAMYRCASSLAPRDEKLFFGSGTQLSVL.

The rearrangement links TRBV21-1 to TRBJ2-7; no check of the table's D call, TRBD2, against the DNA was made. TRBV21-1 is marked as a pseudogene. The CDR3 runs 14 residues. DNA of the CDR3: TGTGCCAGCAGCAGAATGAGGGAGTATTACGAGCAGTACTTC. Protein sequence: CASSRMREYYEQYF.

V gene TRBV30 combines with J gene TRBJ1-2; D is perhaps TRBD1 (5 bases). CDR1 and CDR2 from the germline V gene are GTSNPN and SVGIG (reference sequence). The CDR3 is made up of 12 amino acids. The germline V and J ends were trimmed by 3 bases and 8 bases, with 13 bases remaining between them. In DNA form, the CDR3 reads TGTGCCTGGAGGACCGACAAGGGGGGCTACACCTTC. This sequence encodes CAWRTDKGGYTF.

V and J are TRBV2 and TRBJ2-3; a possible D gene is TRBD2 (5 bases). In germline, CDR1 is SNHLY, CDR2 FYNNEI. The CDR3 is 13 amino acids. V was trimmed by 7 bases and J by 6 bases, leaving 14 bases between them. Here the CDR3 DNA reads TGTGCCAGCAACGACGGGATGGGCGATACGCAGTATTTT. Amino acids: CASNDGMGDTQYF.

The chain has TRBV28 and TRBJ1-1; a possible D gene is TRBD1 (5 bases). Germline CDR1 and CDR2: MDHEN and SYDVKM. The CDR3 is 13 amino acids. V lost 4 bases, J lost 2 bases, and 8 bases lay in between. The CDR3 coding sequence is TGTGCCAGCAGTTCGACAGCAAACACTGAAGCTTTCTTT. Translating it yields CASSSTANTEAFF.

This chain links TRBV9 with TRBJ2-1; no clear D gene. The CDR3 spans 14 residues. Germline-derived CDR1 and CDR2 are SGDLS and YYNGEE. V was pared by 3 bases and J by 0 bases, with 7 bases between. The CDR3 protein is CASSAGGSYNEQFF. CDR3 nucleotide sequence: TGTGCCAGCAGCGCCGGTGGCTCCTACAATGAGCAGTTCTTC.

The V call is TRBV5-1, the J call TRBJ1-1, with D hard to call. Germline V lookup: CDR1 SGHRS, CDR2 YFSETQ. The ends were cut back, 4 bases at V and 8 bases at J, with 15 bases in the middle. CDR3 size: 13 residues. The CDR3 DNA is TGCGCCAGCAGCCCAAGACGCGGAGCCGAAGCTTTCTTT. Its protein product is CASSPRRGAEAFF.

This clone was counted a few times. The gene calls are TRBV29-1 and TRBJ1-1; a weak D match, TRBD1 (6 bases). This CDR3 spans 14 amino acids. Trimming left V 7 bases short and J 0 bases short, with 15 bases between. The germline CDR1 and CDR2 sequences are SQVTM and ANQGSEA. In DNA, the CDR3 is TGCAGCGCCCGAGAACAGGGCATGAACACTGAAGCTTTCTTT. Its translation is CSAREQGMNTEAFF.

The V call is TRBV6-6, the J call TRBJ2-3; a weak D match, TRBD2 (5 bases). Germline CDR1 reads MNHNY; CDR2 reads SVGAGI (reference sequence). With 5 bases removed from V and 0 bases from J, the gap between germline ends came to 15 bases. This CDR3 has 16 amino acids. CDR3 in amino acids: CASSPGEGTSTDTQYF. The CDR3 DNA sequence: TGTGCCAGCAGTCCCGGTGAGGGAACAAGCACAGATACGCAGTATTTT.

This clone was counted a few times. The chain is built from TRBV2 and TRBJ1-5, with TRBD1 as a possible D gene (6 bases). The germline gives CDR1 SNHLY, CDR2 FYNNEI. Trimming removed 8 bases from V and 5 bases from J, with 16 bases in between. This CDR3 contains 14 residues. CDR3 sequence: CASAGRTDYQPQHF. The CDR3 coding sequence is TGTGCCAGCGCTGGAAGGACAGATTATCAGCCCCAGCATTTT.

This clone was picked up one time. V is TRBV2 and J is TRBJ2-6; maybe TRBD1 (6 bases). V lost 8 bases to trimming and J lost 0 bases, with 17 bases between them. This CDR3 is 17 amino acids long. Germline V lookup: CDR1 SNHLY, CDR2 FYNNEI. The CDR3 region is CASSYTGSGSGANVLTF. In DNA form, the CDR3 reads TGTGCCAGCTCCTACACAGGGTCAGGCTCTGGGGCCAACGTCCTGACTTTC.

The chain uses TRBV19 and TRBJ1-2, with 8 bases aligning to TRBD1. Germline values: CDR1 LNHDA, CDR2 SQIVND (reference sequence). This CDR3 has 15 residues. J was trimmed by 0 bases and V by 5 bases; bases with no gene match: 5. The CDR3 DNA follows: TGTGCCAGTAGTGTGGACAGGGAAGCTAACTATGGCTACACCTTC. It codes for CASSVDREANYGYTF.

V and J are TRBV20-1 and TRBJ2-5; D possibly corresponds to TRBD2 (5 bases). In germline, CDR1 is DFQATT, CDR2 SNEGSKA (reference sequence). The CDR3 contains 11 residues. CDR3 sequence: CSASGQETQYF. The CDR3 DNA sequence: TGCAGCGCGTCGGGGCAAGAGACCCAGTACTTC.

The chain joins TRBV7-8 to TRBJ2-5; 9 nucleotides match TRBD2. The germline V gene has CDR1 SGHVS and CDR2 FQNEAQ. J lost 4 bases, V lost 1 base, and 10 bases had no gene match. This CDR3 is 17 amino acids long. CDR3 sequence: CASSLDPGLAKVETQYF. The CDR3 coding sequence is TGTGCCAGCAGCTTAGACCCGGGACTAGCTAAGGTAGAGACCCAGTACTTC.

This clone came up once. The chain combines TRBV5-6 with TRBJ2-7, with TRBD1 matching over 7 bases. The J segment lost 2 bases and the V segment lost 0 bases, leaving 2 bases of the junction unmatched. Germline V gives CDR1 SGHDT, CDR2 YYEEEE. The length of the CDR3 is 14 residues. The CDR3 sequence is CASSLGGQTYEQYF. The CDR3 coding sequence is TGTGCCAGCAGCTTGGGGGGACAGACCTACGAGCAGTACTTC. Full variable domain (missing parts from reference TRBV5-6 and TRBJ2-7): DAGVTQSPTHLIKTRGQQVTLRCSPKSGHDTVSWYQQALGQGPQFIFQYYEEEERQRGNFPDRFSGHQFPNYSSELNVNALLLGDSALYLCASSLGGQTYEQYFGPGTRLTVT.